The clone carrying this T cell receptor (beta chain) was counted a few times. In the original processing: Reference gene primers were amplified, and this amplification served to estimate nucleated cell counts. Produced via immunoSEQ multiplex PCR; TCRdb's table is partial and in-frame only. V and J calls and clone size come straight from that table; D and trimming were deduced from the DNA. This sample has more than 200,000 clones; more than 75% occur once, and the top ten carry around 4%. The data derive from a study of blood T cell repertoires in COVID-19. In terms of age and location, participants ranged from about 18 to 100 years and lived in about two dozen US areas. Participant-given clinical history determined each cohort assignment. The sequencing input was PBMCs or T cells enriched from blood (not recorded which). The receptor was derived from a man between 25 and 39 years old with acute COVID-19.

The CDR3 DNA follows: TGTGTCAGAAGCAAACAAGGGAGAATCCCAAATCAGCCCCAGCATTTT. Its protein product is CVRSKQGRIPNQPQHF. The chain combines TRBV7-5 with TRBJ1-5. TRBV7-5 is classified as a pseudogene. The CDR3 is 16 residues long.